This T cell receptor (beta chain) was found in a study of Ad26.COV2.S vaccination and SARS-CoV-2 variants. The repertoire was sequenced with immunoSEQ multiplex PCR; TCRdb's copy has only in-frame clones and lacks some. Found here are about 320,000 clones, roughly 90% of them singletons; the top ten hold around 5.5%. Stated treatment: some 20 received Ad26.COV2.S at low or high dose, single or two shots; about 5 received placebo; per-sample allocation not given. Samples came from day 63 after the first vaccine or placebo injection. Adults aged 18-55 years in Boston included the donor. It was Wuhan-strain SARS-CoV-2 spike that the Ad26 vaccine vector expressed. Sample: peripheral blood, taken in a trial of Ad26.COV2.S vaccine versus placebo. The receptor was isolated from a person aged 18-60 years who received the Ad26.COV2.S COVID-19 vaccine or a placebo.

This CDR3 reads CASSQVPYSGTSPEDEQFF. The CDR3 DNA reads as TGCGCCAGCAGCCAAGTCCCATACTCCGGGACTAGCCCTGAGGATGAGCAGTTCTTC. The chain has TRBV4-1 and TRBJ2-1, with 9 bases that match TRBD2. CDR1 is MGHRA and CDR2 is YSYEKL in the germline V gene. There are 19 residues in the CDR3. V lost 1 base and J lost 8; bases outside the gene matches: 18.